This TCR beta chain was observed in a study of cytotoxic CD8 clonotypes in ibrutinib-treated CLL. Study-level information: After a median of approximately 68 months, about 14 patients stayed remitted and some twelve progressed; responses had been partial in about 24 and complete in 2.

This clone was observed a few times. The antigen is unknown. General study findings and limits: Public clonotypes showed up rarely, and on treatment they shrank or held steady. Progressing patients had sampling times that differed from those of sustained-remission patients. Researchers report that baseline clonality outpaced age-matched healthy donors and tracked circulating CD8+ T-cell counts.

CDR1 and CDR2 from the germline V gene are SNHLY and FYNNEI. The germline V and J ends were trimmed by 4 bases and 3 bases, with 7 bases remaining between them. The CDR3 sequence is 12 residues long. Repertoires were generated with immunoSEQ multiplex PCR, while TCRdb's copy carries only in-frame clones and drops some. The table includes around 60,000 clones, over 60% detected once. Here the sequenced sample was PBMCs, taken after 12 months of ibrutinib treatment. The V call is TRBV2, the J call TRBJ2-7; TRBD1 is a possible D gene (5 bases). This sequence was found in a human donor with chronic lymphocytic leukemia. CDR3 amino acids: CASSGQSYEQYF. The CDR3 DNA follows: TGTGCCAGCAGTGGACAGAGCTACGAGCAGTACTTC.